A selection of T cell receptor beta chains follows, all from one sample in a study of T-cell reconstitution after alpha-beta-depleted transplantation in children. TCRdb reprocessed the PCR reads with MiXCR, giving one entry per CDR3 protein. In the table there are around 370,000 distinct CDR3 sequences, around 16% of which are singletons. The input for sequencing was PBMCs, mostly from graft donor cells, taken 360 days after TCRalphabeta/CD19-depleted stem cell transplant. These receptors came from a male patient aged 2 to 9 who had a stem cell transplant for acute lymphoblastic leukemia, so the T cells may come from the graft donor. Each CDR3 is given with its conserved first and last residue. D genes are given only for firm matches. The size entry is marked missing in some rows and otherwise reads once, few, many or a size class.

d_gene	v_gene	abundance	len	j_gene	CDR3aa	CDR3nt
NA	TRBV6-2/TRBV6-3	many	13	TRBJ2-5	CASKRASGETQYF	TGTGCCAGCAAGCGGGCGAGTGGAGAGACCCAGTACTTC
NA	TRBV12-3/TRBV12-4	many	14	TRBJ2-3	CASSFSGYTDTQYF	TGTGCCAGCAGTTTTAGCGGATACACAGATACGCAGTATTTT
TRBD2	TRBV28	NA	19	TRBJ2-4	CASRPWGSSGEGPKNIQYF	TGTGCCAGCAGACCATGGGGAAGTAGCGGGGAGGGACCCAAAAACATTCAGTACTTC
TRBD2	TRBV7-7	few	14	TRBJ2-3	CASSLAGVLDTQYF	TGTGCTAGCAGCTTAGCGGGAGTCTTAGATACGCAGTATTTT
NA	TRBV7-9	many	15	TRBJ1-2	CASSGGGGRFYGHTF	TGTGCCAGCAGTGGAGGCGGGGGGCGCTTTTATGGCCACACCTTC
NA	TRBV5-1	NA	14	TRBJ1-1	CASSLAAEYTEAFF	TGCGCCAGCAGCTTGGCCGCGGAGTACACTGAAGCTTTCTTT
NA	TRBV9	NA	14	TRBJ2-7	CASSVGLGLDEQYF	TGTGCCAGCAGCGTAGGGCTAGGGTTGGACGAGCAGTACTTC
TRBD2	TRBV7-3	many	16	TRBJ2-3	CASSLGTSGVTDTQYF	TGTGCCAGCAGCTTAGGGACTAGCGGGGTCACAGATACGCAGTATTTT
NA	TRBV12-3/TRBV12-4	NA	17	TRBJ2-5	CASSPWGRRAFQETQYF	TGTGCCAGCAGCCCGTGGGGCAGGCGGGCCTTCCAAGAGACCCAGTACTTC
NA	TRBV7-2	NA	14	TRBJ2-5	CASSPLGAWETQYF	TGTGCCAGCAGCCCCCTAGGCGCATGGGAGACCCAGTACTTC
NA	TRBV12-3/TRBV12-4	few	14	TRBJ2-3	CASSLIAPPDTQYF	TGTGCCAGCAGTTTGATAGCGCCGCCAGATACGCAGTATTTT
NA	TRBV20-1	NA	12	TRBJ2-7	CSARGLNYEQYF	TGCAGTGCTAGAGGGCTGAACTACGAGCAGTACTTC
NA	TRBV28	many	18	TRBJ2-1	CASSSSRDISPLYNEQFF	TGTGCCAGCAGTTCGTCCCGGGACATATCTCCCCTTTACAATGAGCAGTTCTTC
TRBD1	TRBV20-1	once	16	TRBJ2-5	CSARDPRTGGQETQYF	TGCAGTGCTAGAGACCCTCGGACAGGGGGCCAGGAGACCCAGTACTTC
TRBD1	TRBV9	NA	14	TRBJ2-2	CASSVRQGTGELFF	TGTGCCAGCAGCGTACGACAGGGGACCGGGGAGCTGTTTTTT
TRBD2	TRBV6-1	NA	14	TRBJ2-5	CASTVGLAGETQYF	TGTGCCAGCACGGTTGGACTAGCGGGAGAGACCCAGTACTTC
TRBD2	TRBV4-1	NA	17	TRBJ2-1	CASSQDSIGGGYNEQFF	TGCGCCAGCAGCCAAGATTCCATCGGCGGGGGGTACAATGAGCAGTTCTTC
NA	TRBV7-2	NA	17	TRBJ2-3	CASSLGWGSRATDTQYF	TGTGCCAGCAGCTTAGGTTGGGGGTCCAGAGCCACAGATACGCAGTATTTT
NA	TRBV28	few	12	TRBJ2-7	CASSTQVYEQYF	TGTGCCAGCTCCACCCAGGTCTACGAGCAGTACTTC
NA	TRBV6-1	few	15	TRBJ2-3	CASSPTRITTDTQYF	TGTGCCAGCAGCCCGACGCGAATAACCACAGATACGCAGTATTTT
TRBD2	TRBV20-1	many	13	TRBJ2-7	CSASSPSGYEQYF	TGCAGTGCTAGCTCTCCTAGCGGGTACGAGCAGTACTTC
NA	TRBV10-3	NA	13	TRBJ2-7	CAISPPGHYEQYF	TGTGCCATCAGTCCACCGGGGCACTACGAGCAGTACTTC
TRBD1	TRBV4-3	NA	17	TRBJ1-2	CASSTFSRGRQAYGYTF	TGCGCCAGCAGCACATTCTCGAGGGGGCGCCAGGCCTATGGCTACACCTTC
NA	TRBV12-3/TRBV12-4	few	17	TRBJ2-2	CASSFVSGLWDTGELFF	TGTGCCAGCAGTTTTGTTTCGGGGCTGTGGGACACCGGGGAGCTGTTTTTT
TRBD2	TRBV28	few	16	TRBJ2-1	CASNLAGGPWYNEQFF	TGTGCCAGCAATCTAGCGGGAGGGCCGTGGTACAATGAGCAGTTCTTC
NA	TRBV20-1	NA	14	TRBJ2-7	CSAMGTLPPYEQYF	TGCAGTGCCATGGGGACACTTCCCCCCTACGAGCAGTACTTC
NA	TRBV12-5	NA	15	TRBJ1-1	CASGLSGYSATEAFF	TGTGCTAGTGGTTTGTCCGGGTATAGTGCCACTGAAGCTTTCTTT
TRBD1	TRBV10-2	many	16	TRBJ2-2	CASRLPGQMNTGELFF	TGCGCCAGCAGACTCCCGGGACAGATGAACACCGGGGAGCTGTTTTTT